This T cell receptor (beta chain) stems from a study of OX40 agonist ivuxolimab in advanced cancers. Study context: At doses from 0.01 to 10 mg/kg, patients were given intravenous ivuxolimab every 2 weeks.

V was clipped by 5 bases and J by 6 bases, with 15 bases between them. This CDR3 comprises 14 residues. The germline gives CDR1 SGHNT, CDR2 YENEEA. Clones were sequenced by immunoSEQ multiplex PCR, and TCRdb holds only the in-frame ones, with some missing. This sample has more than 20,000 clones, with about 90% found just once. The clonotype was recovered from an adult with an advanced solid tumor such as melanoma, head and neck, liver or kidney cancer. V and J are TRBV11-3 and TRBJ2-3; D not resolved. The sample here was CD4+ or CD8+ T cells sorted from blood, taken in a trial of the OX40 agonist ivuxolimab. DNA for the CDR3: TGTGCCAGCAGCCCGGTTGAGGAGAGGGATACGCAGTATTTT. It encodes CASSPVEERDTQYF.